This T cell receptor beta chain is from a study of a mutant IDH1 vaccine in newly diagnosed glioma. The germline gives CDR1 MNHNY, CDR2 SVGAGI (reference sequence). V was pared by 8 bases and J by 4 bases, with 12 bases between. The CDR3 covers 12 residues. This sample's time point: week 11, during vaccination. What each vaccine dose contained was 300 ug of mutant IDH1 20-mer peptide, accompanied by topical imiquimod. Concerning this clone: As yet, its antigen is unknown.

Sequencing was performed with immunoSEQ multiplex PCR; in TCRdb, only in-frame clones are kept and a portion is missing. The sample comprises around 40,000 clones, roughly 84% of which are singletons, and around 2.4% rests with the top ten. J is TRBJ2-7 and V is TRBV6-6, with a weak D call TRBD2 (5 bases). The sequencing here drew on PBMCs, taken from a glioma patient whose treatment included an IDH1 peptide vaccine. This sequence was found in a man aged 40-49 years with glioma. The CDR3 DNA follows: TGTGCCAGCTCGGACGGGGTATACGAGCAGTACTTC. Protein: CASSDGVYEQYF.